These 16 T cell receptor beta chains share one sample of origin, sequenced in a study of PD-1 blockade in mismatch repair-deficient tumors. The repertoire was sequenced with immunoSEQ multiplex PCR; TCRdb's copy has only in-frame clones and lacks some. The sample carries about 79,000 clones, approximately 81% recorded once. The material was peripheral blood, obtained 44 weeks after starting pembrolizumab. The source is an adult with mismatch repair-deficient cancer.

This chain joins TRBV7-9 and TRBJ2-1; 7 bases line up with TRBD2. Germline loops: CDR1 SEHNR, CDR2 FQNEAQ (reference sequence). V dropped 5 bases and J dropped 16; count of bases not matched to a gene: 11. There are 12 residues in the CDR3. The chain's CDR3 is CASSPPRDYPFF. As DNA, the CDR3 is TGTGCCAGCAGCCCCCCCCGGGACTACCCCTTCTTC.

This clone showed up just a few times. This chain uses TRBV4-1 with TRBJ2-7; D gene unclear. V dropped 2 bases and J dropped 10 bases, with 15 bases sitting between them. This CDR3 is built from 13 residues. Germline V gene sequence: CDR1 MGHRA, CDR2 YSYEKL. In DNA, the CDR3 is TGCGCCAGCAGCCAACCTTCCCGGGCCCCACAGTACTTC. Its translation is CASSQPSRAPQYF.

The chain has TRBV6-1 and TRBJ1-5; 9 nucleotides line up with TRBD1. The CDR3 spans 16 residues. The germline gives CDR1 MNHNS, CDR2 SASEGT. V gave up 4 bases and J gave up 6 bases; unmatched junction bases: 10. This CDR3 reads CASSAVDRGVGQPQHF. The DNA of the CDR3 is TGTGCCAGCAGTGCAGTAGACAGGGGGGTAGGTCAGCCCCAGCATTTT.

The chain links TRBV29-1 to TRBJ2-1, with 8 bases that match TRBD2. This CDR3 contains 14 residues. V was pared by 3 bases and J by 6 bases, with 7 bases of the junction left unmatched. Germline CDR1 reads SQVTM; CDR2 reads ANQGSEA. CDR3 amino acids: CSVEGGRGGNEQFF. The CDR3 DNA reads TGCAGCGTTGAGGGCGGCCGGGGGGGCAATGAGCAGTTCTTC.

This clone was observed once. The rearrangement links TRBV7-2 to TRBJ2-3; no reliable D call. This CDR3 contains 12 residues. Germline V lookup: CDR1 SGHTA, CDR2 FQGNSA. The ends were cut back, 5 bases at V and 2 bases at J, with 5 bases in the middle. CDR3: CASSPHTDTQYF. CDR3 nucleotide sequence: TGTGCCAGCAGCCCACACACAGATACGCAGTATTTT.

The chain carries TRBV18 and TRBJ2-7; D unclear. V shed 3 bases and J shed 5 bases, with 14 bases lying between them. Germline lookup yields CDR1 KGHSH and CDR2 LQKENI. This CDR3 has 14 residues. The CDR3 reads CASSPSGPPNEQYF. Written as DNA, the CDR3 is TGTGCCAGCTCACCCTCGGGCCCCCCTAACGAGCAGTACTTC.

The chain is built from TRBV11-2 and TRBJ2-7, with TRBD1 as a possible D gene (6 bases). The CDR3 extends over 12 amino acids. Looked up from germline, CDR1 is SGHAT and CDR2 is FQNNGV. Trimming took 5 bases from V and 4 from J, leaving 9 bases between them. CDR3: CASSPGVYEQYF. CDR3 nucleotides: TGTGCCAGCAGCCCAGGGGTTTACGAGCAGTACTTC.

The chain carries TRBV7-9 and TRBJ2-1, with 9 positions matching TRBD2. The CDR3 is made up of 14 amino acids. V lost 2 bases to trimming and J lost 10 bases; unmatched junction nucleotides: 6. Germline lookup yields CDR1 SEHNR and CDR2 FQNEAQ (reference sequence). The CDR3 here is CASSLSTAGGEQFF. The CDR3, as DNA: TGTGCCAGCAGCTTAAGTACGGCGGGAGGGGAGCAGTTCTTC.

This clone turned up a few times. The chain's CDR3 is CASSLGEGTGGYTF. The CDR3 coding sequence is TGTGCCAGCAGCTTAGGGGAGGGAACAGGTGGCTACACCTTC. This chain connects TRBV7-9 to TRBJ1-2; tentative D call: TRBD1 (5 bases). V dropped 1 base and J dropped 7 bases, with 13 bases sitting between them. The germline CDR1 and CDR2 sequences are SEHNR and FQNEAQ (reference sequence). The CDR3 has 14 residues.

There are a few counts of this clone. The chain combines TRBV6-1 with TRBJ1-5, with no clear D. In germline, CDR1 is MNHNS, CDR2 SASEGT. CDR3 size: 12 residues. V lost 7 bases to trimming and J lost 4 bases, with 8 bases between them. Here the CDR3 reads CASKRGNQPQHF. Written as DNA, the CDR3 is TGTGCCAGCAAGAGAGGGAATCAGCCCCAGCATTTT.

This clone was counted between two and nine times. The chain is built from TRBV14 and TRBJ2-7, with 8 nucleotides matching TRBD2. From germline, CDR1 is SGHDN and CDR2 FVKESK. The CDR3 runs to 17 residues. J lost 0 bases, V lost 0 bases, and 7 bases had no gene match. CDR3 residues: CASSQEYGLALSYEQYF. CDR3 sequence (DNA): TGTGCCAGCAGCCAAGAATACGGACTAGCCCTCTCCTACGAGCAGTACTTC.

This clone was seen a few times. V is TRBV18 and J is TRBJ1-5; possible D gene TRBD1, 5 bases. Trimming took off 3 bases at V and 0 bases at J, with 15 bases between the two ends. Germline CDR1 reads KGHSH; CDR2 reads LQKENI. The CDR3 has 17 residues. CDR3 in amino acids: CASSPVGQGVSNQPQHF. The CDR3 nucleotides are TGTGCCAGCTCACCGGTCGGGCAGGGAGTTAGCAATCAGCCCCAGCATTTT.

The CDR3 sequence: CASRSWTGDGYTF. CDR3 sequence (DNA): TGTGCCAGCAGAAGCTGGACAGGGGATGGCTACACCTTC. The rearrangement links TRBV6-5 to TRBJ1-2, with 9 bases aligning to TRBD1. The germline V gene encodes CDR1 MNHEY and CDR2 SVGAGI. The CDR3 loop spans 13 amino acids. Germline trimming cut 6 bases from V and 6 bases from J; bases unmatched to any gene: 5.

The chain couples TRBV6-5 to TRBJ2-2, with TRBD2 matching over 7 bases. This CDR3 has 15 residues. Looked up from germline, CDR1 is MNHEY and CDR2 is SVGAGI. The trim removed 6 bases at V and 4 bases at J, leaving 8 bases unmatched. The CDR3 DNA reads TGTGCCAGCAGCCCTCTAACTAGCGTCACCGGGGAGCTGTTTTTT. Translated: CASSPLTSVTGELFF.

This clone was observed a few times. The chain employs TRBV5-6 and TRBJ1-4; D possibly corresponds to TRBD1 (5 bases). V was trimmed by 1 base and J by 6 bases, leaving 10 bases between them. The CDR3 runs 14 residues. CDR1 is SGHDT and CDR2 is YYEEEE in the germline V gene. The CDR3 loop reads CASSLYRGDEKLFF. CDR3 in DNA: TGTGCCAGCAGCTTGTATAGGGGAGATGAAAAACTGTTTTTT.

The rearrangement uses TRBV28 and TRBJ2-7, with a weak D call TRBD2 (6 bases). The CDR3 is made up of 17 amino acids. CDR1 is MDHEN, CDR2 SYDVKM, per germline. V was cut by 3 bases and J by 3 bases, with 21 bases left in between. In nucleotides, the CDR3 is TGTGCCAGCAGTTTTTCCGGACTTTGGGACTCGCACTACGAGCAGTACTTC. It yields the protein CASSFSGLWDSHYEQYF.